The 15 T cell receptor beta chains presented below share a single source sample, sequenced in a study of blood T cell repertoires in COVID-19. The table came from immunoSEQ multiplex PCR; TCRdb's copy has only in-frame clones and leaves some out. The sample lists more than 95,000 clones; about 75% were seen once. Sequenced: peripheral blood. The source is a woman between 65 and 79 years old with acute or convalescent COVID-19.

The J gene is TRBJ1-5, the V gene TRBV6-5; no clear D. Germline V gene sequence: CDR1 MNHEY, CDR2 SVGAGI. Trimming cost V 5 bases and J 6 bases, with 14 bases left between them. The CDR3 is 14 amino acids. The CDR3 region has the DNA TGTGCCAGCAGTCTCGGGAGGGTTGGTCAGCCCCAGCATTTT. Protein sequence: CASSLGRVGQPQHF.

Only a few counts were recorded for this clone. J is TRBJ1-3 and V is TRBV6-6, with TRBD1 as a possible D gene (5 bases). V was clipped by 8 bases and J by 4 bases, with 15 bases between them. The germline gives CDR1 MNHNY, CDR2 SVGAGI (reference sequence). The CDR3 is made up of 14 amino acids. The CDR3 nucleotides read TGTGCCAGCCACGGGACTGAGGGAGGAAACACCATATATTTT. Protein product: CASHGTEGGNTIYF.

The V and J genes are TRBV6-5 and TRBJ1-1, with D tentatively TRBD1 (6 bases). Trimming left V 10 bases short and J 12 bases short, with 21 bases between. Looked up from germline, CDR1 is MNHEY and CDR2 is SVGAGI. This CDR3 has 12 amino acids. The DNA for the CDR3 is TGTGCCACCACCACGGACCAGGGGAGACCTTTCTTT. Translation gives CATTTDQGRPFF.

The V and J genes are TRBV6-5 and TRBJ1-6, with 7 positions matching TRBD1. This CDR3 is 15 amino acids long. Unmatched junction bases numbered 8, after V lost 10 bases and J lost 2 bases. The germline V gene encodes CDR1 MNHEY and CDR2 SVGAGI. CDR3 amino acids: CATRPGQTYNSPLHF. CDR3 in DNA: TGTGCCACCCGCCCGGGACAGACCTATAATTCACCCCTCCACTTT.

The CDR3 coding sequence is TGTGCCAGCAGCGGCGACAGGGGGCCAAATGAAAAACTGTTTTTT. Translating gives CASSGDRGPNEKLFF. The V and J genes are TRBV9 and TRBJ1-4, with 10 bases that match TRBD1. CDR3 length equals 15 residues. CDR1 is SGDLS, CDR2 YYNGEE, per germline. The V gene end was trimmed by 3 bases and the J gene end by 5 bases; junction bases not matched to a gene: 4. Full variable domain (rest looked up from reference TRBV9 and TRBJ1-4): DSGVTQTPKHLITATGQRVTLRCSPRSGDLSVYWYQQSLDQGLQFLIQYYNGEERAKGNILERFSAQQFPDLHSELNLSSLELGDSALYFCASSGDRGPNEKLFFGSGTQLSVL.

V gene TRBV11-2 combines with J gene TRBJ1-2; maybe TRBD1 (6 bases). The CDR3 runs 16 residues. Per the germline V gene, CDR1 is SGHAT and CDR2 is FQNNGV. V was shortened by 0 bases and J by 4 bases, with 15 bases between the two germline ends. The CDR3 DNA reads TGTGCCAGCAGCTTAGATACGACAGGTTACCTCTATGGCTACACCTTC. Protein product: CASSLDTTGYLYGYTF.

The CDR3 protein is CASTTGNEAFF. CDR3 nucleotides: TGCGCCAGTACGACAGGGAATGAAGCTTTCTTT. The chain joins TRBV5-1 to TRBJ1-1, with 7 nucleotides matching TRBD1. Trimming removed 8 bases from V and 7 bases from J; junction bases left unmatched: 5. From germline, CDR1 is SGHRS and CDR2 YFSETQ. This CDR3 region has 11 residues.

This clone has more than one count but fewer than ten. The chain uses TRBV2 and TRBJ2-2; 11 bases align to TRBD2. Trimming at V came to 6 bases and at J to 2 bases, leaving 5 bases not matched to a gene. Germline V gene data show CDR1 as SNHLY and CDR2 as FYNNEI. This CDR3 is 16 amino acids long. CDR3: CASRALAGGNTGELFF. The CDR3, as DNA: TGTGCCAGCAGGGCCCTAGCGGGGGGAAACACCGGGGAGCTGTTTTTT. The variable domain in full, completed from reference TRBV2 and TRBJ2-2, reads EPEVTQTPSHQVTQMGQEVILRCVPISNHLYFYWYRQILGQKVEFLVSFYNNEISEKSEIFDDQFSVERPDGSNFTLKIRSTKLEDSAMYFCASRALAGGNTGELFFGEGSRLTVL.

This clone appeared once. The chain couples TRBV24-1 to TRBJ1-5, with D possibly matching TRBD1 (5 bases). Trimming left V 7 bases short and J 1 base short, with 10 bases between. CDR3 length: 14 residues. Germline CDR1 reads KGHDR; CDR2 reads SFDVKD. The CDR3 spells CATSQGGSNQPQHF. In DNA, the CDR3 is TGTGCCACCAGCCAGGGTGGAAGCAATCAGCCCCAGCATTTT.

This chain uses TRBV15 with TRBJ2-5, with TRBD1 matching over 10 bases. This CDR3 comprises 18 residues. Looked up from germline, CDR1 is LNHNV and CDR2 is YYDKDF (reference sequence). V shed 0 bases, J shed 4 bases, and the junction held 11 bases outside the gene matches. The CDR3 DNA reads TGTGCCACCAGCAGAGATCGGGGGACAGGGGCTTCGGTAGAGACCCAGTACTTC. Its protein is CATSRDRGTGASVETQYF.

The chain joins TRBV7-9 to TRBJ2-1; 12 nucleotides align to TRBD2. CDR1 is SEHNR and CDR2 is FQNEAQ in the germline V gene (reference sequence). The CDR3 sequence is 19 residues long. With V trimmed by 5 bases and J by 0 bases, 11 bases remained unmatched. In nucleotides, the CDR3 is TGTGCCAGCAGCCCTCCTAGCGGGGGGGGCTTAAGCTCCTACAATGAGCAGTTCTTC. Protein: CASSPPSGGGLSSYNEQFF. The entire variable domain, with the rest obtained from reference TRBV7-9 and TRBJ2-1, is as follows: DTGVSQNPRHKITKRGQNVTFRCDPISEHNRLYWYRQTLGQGPEFLTYFQNEAQLEKSRLLSDRFSAERPKGSFSTLEIQRTEQGDSAMYLCASSPPSGGGLSSYNEQFFGPGTRLTVL.

The genes are TRBV11-3 and TRBJ1-6; D might be TRBD1 (5 bases). V dropped 1 base and J dropped 5 bases, with 21 bases sitting between them. This CDR3 spans 19 amino acids. CDR1 and CDR2 (germline): SGHNT, YENEEA. CDR3 sequence: CASSLAARRAGRDNSPLHF. The CDR3 bases are TGTGCCAGCAGCTTAGCTGCTCGGAGGGCGGGGCGGGATAATTCACCCCTCCACTTT.

Only a few counts were recorded for this clone. V usage is TRBV2 and J usage is TRBJ1-2, with no clear D. The CDR3 contains 15 residues. Trimming pared 5 bases from V and 3 bases from J, leaving 16 bases between. Germline V gene lookup returns CDR1 SNHLY and CDR2 FYNNEI. CDR3 loop: CASSPLNVEYYGYTF. The CDR3 nucleotides read TGTGCCAGCAGTCCCCTAAACGTTGAGTACTATGGCTACACCTTC.

The chain couples TRBV5-5 to TRBJ1-1; 8 nucleotides align to TRBD1. Per germline, CDR1 SGHKS and CDR2 YYEKEE (reference sequence). The CDR3 is 17 amino acids. The J segment lost 0 bases and the V segment lost 1 base, leaving 8 bases of the junction unmatched. CDR3 nucleotide sequence: TGTGCCAGCAGCTTGTTCTCAGGGGGCGGACTGAACACTGAAGCTTTCTTT. Translated, it gives CASSLFSGGGLNTEAFF.

The chain has TRBV7-2 and TRBJ1-5, with TRBD1 matching 7 bases. This CDR3 is built from 14 residues. V trimming: 5 bases; J trimming: 6 bases; junction bases outside the gene matches: 7. Germline loops: CDR1 SGHTA, CDR2 FQGNSA. CDR3 sequence (DNA): TGTGCCAGCAGCCTACGGACAGGCGGTCAGCCCCAGCATTTT. Protein sequence: CASSLRTGGQPQHF.